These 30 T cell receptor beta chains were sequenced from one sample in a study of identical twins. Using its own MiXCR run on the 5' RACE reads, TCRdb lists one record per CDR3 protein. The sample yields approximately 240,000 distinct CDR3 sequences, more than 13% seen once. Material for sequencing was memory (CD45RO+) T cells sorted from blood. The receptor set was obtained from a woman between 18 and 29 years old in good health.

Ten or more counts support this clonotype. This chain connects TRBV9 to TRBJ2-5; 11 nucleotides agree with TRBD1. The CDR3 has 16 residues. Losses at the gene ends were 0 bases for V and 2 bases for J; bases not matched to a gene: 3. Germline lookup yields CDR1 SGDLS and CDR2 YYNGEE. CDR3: CASSVGGTGGQETQYF. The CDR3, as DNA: TGTGCCAGCAGCGTAGGCGGGACAGGGGGGCAAGAGACCCAGTACTTC.

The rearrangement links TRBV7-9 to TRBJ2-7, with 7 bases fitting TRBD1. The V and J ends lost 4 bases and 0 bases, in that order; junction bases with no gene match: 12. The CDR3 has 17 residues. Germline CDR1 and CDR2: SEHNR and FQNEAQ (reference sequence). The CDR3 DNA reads TGTGCCAGCAGCTGGGACAGATACCCCCTACGCTCCTACGAGCAGTACTTC. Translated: CASSWDRYPLRSYEQYF.

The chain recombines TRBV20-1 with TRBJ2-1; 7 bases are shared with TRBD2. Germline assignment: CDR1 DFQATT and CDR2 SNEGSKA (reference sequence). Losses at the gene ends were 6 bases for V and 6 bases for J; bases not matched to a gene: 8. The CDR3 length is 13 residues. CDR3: CSALGLVINEQFF. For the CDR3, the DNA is TGCAGTGCCCTTGGACTAGTTATCAATGAGCAGTTCTTC.

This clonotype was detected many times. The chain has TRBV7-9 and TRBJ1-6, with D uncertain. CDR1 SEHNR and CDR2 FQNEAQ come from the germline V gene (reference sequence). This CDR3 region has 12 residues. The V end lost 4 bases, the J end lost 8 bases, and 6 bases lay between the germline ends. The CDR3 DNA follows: TGTGCCAGCAGCTCTGGGGATTCACCCCTCCACTTT. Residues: CASSSGDSPLHF.

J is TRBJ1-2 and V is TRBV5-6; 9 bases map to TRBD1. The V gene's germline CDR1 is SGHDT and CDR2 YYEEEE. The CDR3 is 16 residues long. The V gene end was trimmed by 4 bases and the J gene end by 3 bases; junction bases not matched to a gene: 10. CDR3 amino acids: CASSLTGTGSYYGYTF. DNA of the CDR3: TGTGCCAGCAGCCTGACCGGGACAGGGTCTTACTATGGCTACACCTTC.

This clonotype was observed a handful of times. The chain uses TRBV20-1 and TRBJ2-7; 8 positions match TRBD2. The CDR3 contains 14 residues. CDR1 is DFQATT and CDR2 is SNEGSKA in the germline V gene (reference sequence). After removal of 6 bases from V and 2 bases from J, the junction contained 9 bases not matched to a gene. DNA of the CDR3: TGCAGTGCCGCCACCCGTAGCGGGGCCTACGAGCAGTACTTC. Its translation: CSAATRSGAYEQYF.

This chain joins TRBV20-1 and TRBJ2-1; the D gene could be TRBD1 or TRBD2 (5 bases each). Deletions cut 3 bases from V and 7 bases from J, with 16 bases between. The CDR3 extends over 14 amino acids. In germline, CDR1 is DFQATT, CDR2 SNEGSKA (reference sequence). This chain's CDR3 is CSASRDPSRNEQFF. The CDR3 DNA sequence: TGCAGTGCTAGCCGGGACCCTAGTCGAAATGAGCAGTTCTTC.

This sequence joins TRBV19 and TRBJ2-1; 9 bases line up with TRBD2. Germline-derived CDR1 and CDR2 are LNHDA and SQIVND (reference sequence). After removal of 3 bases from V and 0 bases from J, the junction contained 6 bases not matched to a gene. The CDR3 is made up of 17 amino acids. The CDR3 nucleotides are TGTGCCAGTAGTATCGGGACTAGCAGGAGCTCCTACAATGAGCAGTTCTTC. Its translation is CASSIGTSRSSYNEQFF.

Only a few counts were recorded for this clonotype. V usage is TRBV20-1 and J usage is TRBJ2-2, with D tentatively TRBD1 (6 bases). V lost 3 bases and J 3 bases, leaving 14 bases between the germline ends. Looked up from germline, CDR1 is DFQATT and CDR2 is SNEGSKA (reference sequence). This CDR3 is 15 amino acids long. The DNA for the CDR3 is TGCAGTGCTAGCATAGGGGGTTGGGACACCGGGGAGCTGTTTTTT. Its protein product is CSASIGGWDTGELFF.

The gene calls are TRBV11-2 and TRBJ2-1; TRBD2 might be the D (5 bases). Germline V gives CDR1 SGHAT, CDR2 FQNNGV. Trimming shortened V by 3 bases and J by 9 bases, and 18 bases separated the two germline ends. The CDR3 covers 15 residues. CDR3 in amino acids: CASSFLRPGFGEQFF. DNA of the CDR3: TGTGCCAGCAGCTTCTTGCGGCCGGGATTCGGTGAGCAGTTCTTC. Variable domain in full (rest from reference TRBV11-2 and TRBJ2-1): EAGVAQSPRYKIIEKRQSVAFWCNPISGHATLYWYQQILGQGPKLLIQFQNNGVVDDSQLPKDRFSAERLKGVDSTLKIQPAKLEDSAVYLCASSFLRPGFGEQFFGPGTRLTVL.

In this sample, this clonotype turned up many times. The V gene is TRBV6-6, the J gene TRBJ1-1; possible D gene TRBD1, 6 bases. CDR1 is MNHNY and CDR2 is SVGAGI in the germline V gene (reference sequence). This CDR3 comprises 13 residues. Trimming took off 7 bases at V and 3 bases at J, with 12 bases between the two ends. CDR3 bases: TGTGCCAGCACCGAGCGGGGGCACACTGAAGCTTTCTTT. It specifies CASTERGHTEAFF.

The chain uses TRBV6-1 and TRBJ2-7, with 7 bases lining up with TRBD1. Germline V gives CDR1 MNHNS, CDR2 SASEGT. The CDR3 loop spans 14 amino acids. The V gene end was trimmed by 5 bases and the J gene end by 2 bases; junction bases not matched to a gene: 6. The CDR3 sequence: CASSRRDSTYEQYF. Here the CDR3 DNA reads TGTGCCAGCAGTCGCCGGGACAGTACCTACGAGCAGTACTTC.

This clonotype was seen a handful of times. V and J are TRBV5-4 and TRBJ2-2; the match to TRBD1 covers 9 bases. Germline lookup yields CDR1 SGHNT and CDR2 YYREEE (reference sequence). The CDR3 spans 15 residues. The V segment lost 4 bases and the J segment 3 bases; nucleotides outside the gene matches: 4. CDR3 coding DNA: TGTGCCAGCAGCGGAGGGACAGGGCACACCGGGGAGCTGTTTTTT. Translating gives CASSGGTGHTGELFF.

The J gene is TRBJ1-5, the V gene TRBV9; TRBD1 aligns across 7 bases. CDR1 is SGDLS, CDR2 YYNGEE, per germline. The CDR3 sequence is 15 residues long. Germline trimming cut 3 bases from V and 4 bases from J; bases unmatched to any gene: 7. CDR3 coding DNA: TGTGCCAGCAGCGCCGGGGACAGTCATAATCAGCCCCAGCATTTT. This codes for CASSAGDSHNQPQHF.

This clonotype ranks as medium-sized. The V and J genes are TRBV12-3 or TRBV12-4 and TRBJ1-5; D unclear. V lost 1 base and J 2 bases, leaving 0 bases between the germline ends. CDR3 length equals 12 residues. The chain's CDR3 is CASSLGNQPQHF. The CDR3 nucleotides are TGTGCCAGCAGTTTAGGCAATCAGCCCCAGCATTTT.

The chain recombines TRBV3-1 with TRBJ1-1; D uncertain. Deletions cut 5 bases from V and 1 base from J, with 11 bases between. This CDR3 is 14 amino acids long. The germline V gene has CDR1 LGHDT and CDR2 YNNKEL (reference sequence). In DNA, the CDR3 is TGTGCCAGCAGCTCCTCGGACGGGAACACTGAAGCTTTCTTT. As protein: CASSSSDGNTEAFF.

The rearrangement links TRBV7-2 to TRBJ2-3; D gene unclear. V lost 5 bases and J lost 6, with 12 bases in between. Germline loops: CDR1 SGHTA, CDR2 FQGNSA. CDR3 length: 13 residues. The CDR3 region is CASSVRPADTQYF. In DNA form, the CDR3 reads TGTGCCAGCAGCGTTAGGCCGGCGGATACGCAGTATTTT.

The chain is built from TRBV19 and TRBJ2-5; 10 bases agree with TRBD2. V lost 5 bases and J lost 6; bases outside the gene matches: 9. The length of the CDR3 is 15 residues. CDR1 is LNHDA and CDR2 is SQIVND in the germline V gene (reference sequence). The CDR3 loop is CASSDKAGGPQTQYF. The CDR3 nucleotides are TGTGCCAGTAGTGATAAAGCGGGAGGGCCGCAGACCCAGTACTTC.

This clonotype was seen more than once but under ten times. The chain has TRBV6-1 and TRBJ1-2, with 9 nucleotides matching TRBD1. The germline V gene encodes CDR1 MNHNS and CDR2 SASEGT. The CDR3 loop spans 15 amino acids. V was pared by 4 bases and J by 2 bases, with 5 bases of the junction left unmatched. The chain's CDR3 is CASSVDRGTNYGYTF. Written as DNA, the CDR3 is TGTGCCAGCAGTGTCGACAGGGGGACGAACTATGGCTACACCTTC.

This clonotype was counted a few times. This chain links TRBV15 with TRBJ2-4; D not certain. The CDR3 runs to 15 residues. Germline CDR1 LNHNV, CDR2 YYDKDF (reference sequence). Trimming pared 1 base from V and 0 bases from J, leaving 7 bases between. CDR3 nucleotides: TGTGCCACCAGCAGAGGCGGAGTAGCCAAAAACATTCAGTACTTC. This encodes CATSRGGVAKNIQYF.

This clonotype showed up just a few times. The CDR3 sequence is CASSFMGAGANVLTF. For the CDR3, the DNA is TGTGCCAGCAGTTTTATGGGGGCCGGGGCCAACGTCCTGACTTTC. The chain has TRBV12-3 or TRBV12-4 and TRBJ2-6; possibly TRBD1 for D (6 bases). V was shortened by 3 bases and J by 4 bases, with 10 bases between the two germline ends. CDR3 length: 15 amino acids.

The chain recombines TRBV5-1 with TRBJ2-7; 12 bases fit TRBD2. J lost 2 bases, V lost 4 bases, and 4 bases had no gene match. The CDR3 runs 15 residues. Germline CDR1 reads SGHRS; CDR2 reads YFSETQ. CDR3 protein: CASSALAGGPYEQYF. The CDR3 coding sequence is TGCGCCAGCAGCGCACTAGCGGGGGGTCCCTACGAGCAGTACTTC.

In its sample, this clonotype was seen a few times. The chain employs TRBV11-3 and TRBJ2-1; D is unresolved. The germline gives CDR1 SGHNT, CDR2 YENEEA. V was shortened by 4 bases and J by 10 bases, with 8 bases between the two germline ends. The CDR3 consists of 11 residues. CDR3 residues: CASSSSREQFF. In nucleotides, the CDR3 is TGTGCCAGCAGCTCTTCGAGGGAGCAGTTCTTC.

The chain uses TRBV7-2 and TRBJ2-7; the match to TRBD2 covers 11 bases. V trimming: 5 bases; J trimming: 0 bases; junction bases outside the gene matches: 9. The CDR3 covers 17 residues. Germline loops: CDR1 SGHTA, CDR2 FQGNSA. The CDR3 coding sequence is TGTGCCAGCAGCCGGGTCAGCGGACTAGCGGGCTCCTACGAGCAGTACTTC. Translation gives CASSRVSGLAGSYEQYF. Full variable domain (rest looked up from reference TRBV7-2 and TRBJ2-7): GAGVSQSPSNKVTEKGKDVELRCDPISGHTALYWYRQSLGQGLEFLIYFQGNSAPDKSGLPSDRFSAERTGGSVSTLTIQRTQQEDSAVYLCASSRVSGLAGSYEQYFGPGTRLTVT.

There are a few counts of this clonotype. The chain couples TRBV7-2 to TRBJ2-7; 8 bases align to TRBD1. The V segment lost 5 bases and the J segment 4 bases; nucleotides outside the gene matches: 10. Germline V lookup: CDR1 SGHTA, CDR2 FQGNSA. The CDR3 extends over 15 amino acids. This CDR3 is CASSPSVGTGYEQYF. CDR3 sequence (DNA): TGTGCCAGCAGCCCAAGTGTGGGGACAGGTTACGAGCAGTACTTC.

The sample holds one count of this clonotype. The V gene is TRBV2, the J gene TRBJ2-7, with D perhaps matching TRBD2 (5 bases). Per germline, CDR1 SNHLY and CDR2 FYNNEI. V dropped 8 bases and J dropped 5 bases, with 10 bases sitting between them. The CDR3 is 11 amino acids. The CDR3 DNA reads TGTGCCAGCCAAACTAGTCACGAGCAGTACTTC. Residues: CASQTSHEQYF.

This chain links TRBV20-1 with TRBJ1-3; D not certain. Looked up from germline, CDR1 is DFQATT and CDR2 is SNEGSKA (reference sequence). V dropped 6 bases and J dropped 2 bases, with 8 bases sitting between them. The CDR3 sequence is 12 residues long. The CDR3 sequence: CSAARPGNTIYF. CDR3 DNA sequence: TGCAGTGCGGCCCGACCTGGAAACACCATATATTTT.

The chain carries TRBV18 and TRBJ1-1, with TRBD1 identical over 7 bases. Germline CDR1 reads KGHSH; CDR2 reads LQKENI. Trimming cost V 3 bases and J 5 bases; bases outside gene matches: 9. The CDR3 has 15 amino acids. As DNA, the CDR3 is TGTGCCAGCTCACCCGATAGGACAGGATGGACTGAAGCTTTCTTT. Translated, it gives CASSPDRTGWTEAFF.

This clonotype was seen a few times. CDR3 residues: CSGRRGDGEAFF. The DNA for the CDR3 is TGCAGCGGGCGTAGGGGGGATGGGGAAGCTTTCTTT. The chain combines TRBV29-1 with TRBJ1-1, with D maybe TRBD1 (6 bases). The CDR3 has 12 residues. V was trimmed by 7 bases and J by 8 bases, leaving 17 bases between them. Looked up from germline, CDR1 is SQVTM and CDR2 is ANQGSEA.

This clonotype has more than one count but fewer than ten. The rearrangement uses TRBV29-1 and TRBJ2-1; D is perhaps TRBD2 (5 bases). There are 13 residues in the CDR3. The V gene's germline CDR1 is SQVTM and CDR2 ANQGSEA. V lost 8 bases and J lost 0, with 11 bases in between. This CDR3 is CSPRTLSYNEQFF. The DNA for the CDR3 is TGCAGCCCCAGGACTCTCTCCTACAATGAGCAGTTCTTC.